Listed here are 31 T cell receptor beta chains from one sample, sequenced in a study of T cells in localized non-small cell lung cancer. The method was immunoSEQ multiplex PCR; TCRdb's version includes in-frame clones alone and lacks a portion of them. The table includes around 91,000 clones, over 80% detected once. The sequencing used peripheral blood, collected before any cancer treatment. These receptor sequences come from a man between 40 and 70 years old with stage I squamous cell lung carcinoma.

CDR3 nucleotide sequence: TGTGCCAGCAGCTTACGACAGGGGTGGAACACCGGGGAGCTGTTTTTT. This sequence encodes CASSLRQGWNTGELFF. This chain connects TRBV5-6 to TRBJ2-2, with 8 bases that match TRBD1. This CDR3 comprises 16 residues. The V gene end was trimmed by 2 bases and the J gene end by 1 base; junction bases not matched to a gene: 4. In germline, CDR1 is SGHDT, CDR2 YYEEEE.

J is TRBJ1-5 and V is TRBV5-1; D gene ambiguous. The V gene lost 4 bases and the J gene lost 2 bases, with 7 bases spanning the gap. CDR1 is SGHRS and CDR2 is YFSETQ in the germline V gene. The CDR3 loop spans 13 amino acids. CDR3 amino acids: CASSPDGNQPQHF. For the CDR3, the DNA is TGCGCCAGCAGCCCCGATGGCAATCAGCCCCAGCATTTT.

The rearrangement uses TRBV7-2 and TRBJ1-2; D is undetermined. Germline V lookup: CDR1 SGHTA, CDR2 FQGNSA. The CDR3 runs 12 residues. Trimming left V 3 bases short and J 2 bases short, with 4 bases between. The CDR3 DNA reads TGTGCCAGCAGCTTTGTCAACTATGGCTACACCTTC. It codes for CASSFVNYGYTF.

The chain combines TRBV5-4 with TRBJ2-7, with D maybe TRBD2 (6 bases). The germline CDR1 and CDR2 sequences are SGHNT and YYREEE (reference sequence). V lost 6 bases and J 2 bases, leaving 12 bases between the germline ends. The CDR3 spans 13 residues. The CDR3, as DNA: TGTGCCAGCAACTCCTGGGGGGCCTACGAGCAGTACTTC. This sequence encodes CASNSWGAYEQYF.

V usage is TRBV19 and J usage is TRBJ1-6, with 10 bases identical to TRBD1. V shed 9 bases, J shed 7 bases, and the junction held 12 bases outside the gene matches. CDR3 size: 16 residues. The germline V gene has CDR1 LNHDA and CDR2 SQIVND (reference sequence). CDR3 protein: CASYEPGQGTNSPLHF. CDR3 DNA: TGTGCCAGCTATGAACCGGGACAGGGGACGAATTCACCCCTCCACTTT.

V is TRBV9 and J is TRBJ2-3, with TRBD1 as a possible D gene (6 bases). The CDR3 totals 15 residues. Between the trimmed V and J ends, which lost 0 bases and 8 bases, there was a span of 16 bases. Germline V lookup: CDR1 SGDLS, CDR2 YYNGEE. The CDR3 DNA reads TGTGCCAGCAGCGTAGATAACAACTGGGACATTACGCAGTATTTT. Translated: CASSVDNNWDITQYF.

The V call is TRBV19, the J call TRBJ2-2, with TRBD1 identical over 7 bases. Germline loops: CDR1 LNHDA, CDR2 SQIVND (reference sequence). The V gene end was trimmed by 10 bases and the J gene end by 0 bases; junction bases not matched to a gene: 8. This CDR3 spans 15 amino acids. The CDR3 nucleotides are TGTGCCACCATGGGACAGTCCTCGAACACCGGGGAGCTGTTTTTT. Protein product: CATMGQSSNTGELFF.

V usage is TRBV4-2 and J usage is TRBJ2-5; D may match TRBD1 or TRBD2 (5 bases each). The germline gives CDR1 LGHNA, CDR2 YNFKEQ. CDR3 length: 16 amino acids. Trimming removed 5 bases from V and 4 bases from J, with 20 bases in between. The CDR3 protein is CASSLGPAARGETQYF. The CDR3 nucleotides are TGTGCCAGCAGCTTGGGCCCAGCGGCGAGGGGAGAGACCCAGTACTTC.

The genes are TRBV28 and TRBJ2-5; D ambiguous. The CDR3 runs to 11 residues. Germline CDR1 is MDHEN and CDR2 is SYDVKM. The V end was cut by 4 bases, the J end by 7 bases, with 7 bases between. The CDR3 loop reads CASSYQWTQYF. CDR3 sequence (DNA): TGTGCCAGCAGTTACCAGTGGACCCAGTACTTC.

The chain has TRBV5-1 and TRBJ2-1, with 7 nucleotides matching TRBD2. The junction had 9 bases not matched to a gene; V was cut back by 5 bases and J by 4 bases. Germline values: CDR1 SGHRS, CDR2 YFSETQ. The CDR3 has 15 residues. As DNA, the CDR3 is TGCGCCAGCAGGCCCGCTAGCGGCGCTTACAATGAGCAGTTCTTC. Translated: CASRPASGAYNEQFF. Looking up the rest from reference TRBV5-1 and TRBJ2-1 gives the full variable domain: KAGVTQTPRYLIKTRGQQVTLSCSPISGHRSVSWYQQTPGQGLQFLFEYFSETQRNKGNFPGRFSGRQFSNSRSEMNVSTLELGDSALYLCASRPASGAYNEQFFGPGTRLTVL.

The rearrangement joins TRBV5-1 to TRBJ1-3; tentative D call: TRBD1 (5 bases). The CDR3 spans 17 residues. The germline V gene encodes CDR1 SGHRS and CDR2 YFSETQ. V was trimmed by 0 bases and J by 6 bases, leaving 19 bases between them. The CDR3 bases are TGCGCCAGCAGCTTGGGGACCCTGTCCCAGGGCGCAAACACCATATATTTT. Encoded protein: CASSLGTLSQGANTIYF.

Written as DNA, the CDR3 is TGTGCCAGTAGAAATAGCGGGGGGCCCACAGATACGCAGTATTTT. Encoded protein: CASRNSGGPTDTQYF. The chain employs TRBV19 and TRBJ2-3; 10 positions agree with TRBD2. Germline CDR1 and CDR2: LNHDA and SQIVND (reference sequence). The length of the CDR3 is 15 residues. The junction had 5 bases not matched to a gene; V was cut back by 6 bases and J by 2 bases.

The J gene is TRBJ2-5, the V gene TRBV9, with 9 bases matching TRBD1. This CDR3 has 16 residues. Germline CDR1 reads SGDLS; CDR2 reads YYNGEE. V lost 4 bases and J lost 5; bases outside the gene matches: 12. The CDR3 reads CASSFLSTGGAETQYF. Here the CDR3 DNA reads TGTGCCAGCAGCTTCCTCTCCACAGGGGGCGCGGAGACCCAGTACTTC.

This clone was recorded once. This chain connects TRBV6-6 to TRBJ1-1, with D unclear. Trimming removed 5 bases from V and 1 base from J, with 5 bases in between. Germline V gives CDR1 MNHNY, CDR2 SVGAGI (reference sequence). The CDR3 is 12 residues long. CDR3 sequence (DNA): TGTGCCAGCAGTAACCCGAACACTGAAGCTTTCTTT. Translating gives CASSNPNTEAFF.

In DNA form, the CDR3 reads TGTGCCATCAGTGCCCTATATTCGGGGAGCTATGGCTACACCTTC. It translates to CAISALYSGSYGYTF. This chain connects TRBV10-3 to TRBJ1-2; D uncertain. The V gene lost 4 bases and the J gene lost 4 bases, with 16 bases spanning the gap. CDR1 is ENHRY and CDR2 is SYGVKD in the germline V gene. The CDR3 runs to 15 residues.

This sequence joins TRBV18 and TRBJ1-3, with unresolved D. The CDR3 has 17 residues. Germline V gives CDR1 KGHSH, CDR2 LQKENI. Trimming removed 3 bases from V and 0 bases from J, with 15 bases in between. The CDR3 sequence is CASSPGSRTSSGNTIYF. For the CDR3, the DNA is TGTGCCAGCTCACCCGGTTCTAGGACCAGCTCTGGAAACACCATATATTTT.

V usage is TRBV18 and J usage is TRBJ1-1; 8 bases fit TRBD1. Germline trimming cut 3 bases from V and 7 bases from J; bases unmatched to any gene: 10. There are 15 residues in the CDR3. Germline V gene sequence: CDR1 KGHSH, CDR2 LQKENI. The CDR3 loop is CASSPLTGTGNEAFF. The CDR3 DNA reads TGTGCCAGCTCACCCTTAACCGGGACAGGAAATGAAGCTTTCTTT. The whole variable domain, filled in from reference TRBV18 and TRBJ1-1, reads NAGVMQNPRHLVRRRGQEARLRCSPMKGHSHVYWYRQLPEEGLKFMVYLQKENIIDESGMPKERFSAEFPKEGPSILRIQQVVRGDSAAYFCASSPLTGTGNEAFFGQGTRLTVV.

This clone was recorded once. The CDR3 DNA reads as TGCGCCAGCAGCCAAGATAGGGACGGAGGGTCCGGGAACACCATATATTTT. Encoded protein: CASSQDRDGGSGNTIYF. V usage is TRBV4-1 and J usage is TRBJ1-3; a possible D gene is TRBD1 (5 bases). The CDR3 loop spans 17 amino acids. V dropped 0 bases and J dropped 7 bases, with 19 bases sitting between them. Germline V gene data show CDR1 as MGHRA and CDR2 as YSYEKL.

This chain connects TRBV27 to TRBJ1-1; possible D gene TRBD1, 6 bases. The V end was cut by 10 bases, the J end by 3 bases, with 24 bases between. This CDR3 has 16 amino acids. The V gene's germline CDR1 is MNHEY and CDR2 SMNVEV (reference sequence). Here the CDR3 reads CATHGGHGRLYTEAFF. For the CDR3, the DNA is TGTGCCACCCACGGGGGACATGGCCGGTTGTACACTGAAGCTTTCTTT.

This chain links TRBV10-3 with TRBJ1-1; D perhaps matches TRBD1 (5 bases). Germline CDR1 ENHRY, CDR2 SYGVKD. V lost 4 bases, J lost 11 bases, and 17 bases lay in between. The CDR3 consists of 13 residues. The chain's CDR3 is CAISGIPTEGAFF. CDR3 nucleotides: TGTGCCATCAGTGGGATCCCGACAGAGGGGGCTTTCTTT.

This chain connects TRBV9 to TRBJ2-3; 7 bases are shared with TRBD2. Germline V gene lookup returns CDR1 SGDLS and CDR2 YYNGEE. J lost 4 bases, V lost 0 bases, and 5 bases had no gene match. The CDR3 length is 15 residues. The CDR3 is CASSVGLAGADTQYF. The CDR3 DNA reads as TGTGCCAGCAGCGTAGGACTAGCTGGAGCAGATACGCAGTATTTT.

The gene calls are TRBV7-3 and TRBJ2-2; D is ambiguous. The CDR3 runs to 16 residues. The V end was cut by 1 base, the J end by 3 bases, with 12 bases between. Germline V gives CDR1 SGHTA, CDR2 FQGTGA. This chain's CDR3 is CASSLITSGYTGELFF. Written as DNA, the CDR3 is TGTGCCAGCAGCTTAATCACCTCGGGCTACACCGGGGAGCTGTTTTTT.

The chain links TRBV4-2 to TRBJ1-5; TRBD1 agrees at 8 bases. The CDR3 consists of 16 residues. Germline assignment: CDR1 LGHNA and CDR2 YNFKEQ. V gave up 4 bases and J gave up 3 bases; unmatched junction bases: 8. CDR3 protein: CASSLRQGATNQPQHF. The CDR3, as DNA: TGTGCCAGCAGCCTTCGTCAGGGGGCGACCAATCAGCCCCAGCATTTT.

The chain recombines TRBV7-2 with TRBJ2-1; TRBD2 matches at 10 bases. Looked up from germline, CDR1 is SGHTA and CDR2 is FQGNSA. The V and J ends lost 1 base and 7 bases, in that order; junction bases with no gene match: 4. The CDR3 is made up of 15 amino acids. In nucleotides, the CDR3 is TGTGCCAGCAGCTTAGTGGCTAGCGGGGGTAATGAGCAGTTCTTC. This translates into CASSLVASGGNEQFF.

This clone was seen once. The chain has TRBV2 and TRBJ1-3; the D is unclear. This CDR3 comprises 12 residues. Germline lookup yields CDR1 SNHLY and CDR2 FYNNEI. V was clipped by 6 bases and J by 7 bases, with 10 bases between them. The CDR3 nucleotides are TGTGCCAGCAGGGACTCTATCAACACCATATATTTT. As protein: CASRDSINTIYF. The full variable domain, completed using reference TRBV2 and TRBJ1-3, is EPEVTQTPSHQVTQMGQEVILRCVPISNHLYFYWYRQILGQKVEFLVSFYNNEISEKSEIFDDQFSVERPDGSNFTLKIRSTKLEDSAMYFCASRDSINTIYFGEGSWLTVV.

The chain uses TRBV6-1 and TRBJ2-2; D is undetermined. The V and J ends lost 4 bases and 6 bases respectively, with 12 bases between them. There are 14 residues in the CDR3. Germline CDR1 is MNHNS and CDR2 is SASEGT. This CDR3 is CASSVRVRAGELFF. Written as DNA, the CDR3 is TGTGCCAGCAGTGTACGGGTCCGCGCCGGGGAGCTGTTTTTT.

CDR3 sequence: CASSPSATAGANVLTF. The CDR3 DNA sequence: TGCGCCAGCAGCCCTTCGGCTACGGCTGGGGCCAACGTCCTGACTTTC. J is TRBJ2-6 and V is TRBV5-1; no reliable D call. Per the germline V gene, CDR1 is SGHRS and CDR2 is YFSETQ. The CDR3 loop spans 16 amino acids. The ends were cut back, 4 bases at V and 2 bases at J, with 13 bases in the middle.

This chain uses TRBV6-1 with TRBJ1-6; 10 bases match TRBD1. V shed 6 bases and J 9 bases; nucleotides not matched to a gene: 8. Germline V gene sequence: CDR1 MNHNS, CDR2 SASEGT. The CDR3 is 15 amino acids. In DNA, the CDR3 is TGTGCCAGCAGGATGGGTAGACAGGGGGCTTCACCCCTCCACTTT. It codes for CASRMGRQGASPLHF.

The chain uses TRBV11-2 and TRBJ2-7, with D maybe TRBD1 (6 bases). Trimming took 5 bases from V and 5 from J, leaving 13 bases between them. Germline CDR1 SGHAT, CDR2 FQNNGV. The CDR3 consists of 13 residues. The CDR3 loop is CASSGNRVHEQYF. In DNA form, the CDR3 reads TGTGCCAGCAGCGGGAACAGGGTTCACGAGCAGTACTTC.

V is TRBV5-1 and J is TRBJ1-6; no clear D. The CDR3 loop spans 13 amino acids. CDR1 SGHRS and CDR2 YFSETQ come from the germline V gene. V lost 0 bases and J 8 bases, leaving 6 bases between the germline ends. The CDR3 protein is CASSLAPDSPLHF. The CDR3 DNA reads TGCGCCAGCAGCTTGGCCCCGGATTCACCCCTCCACTTT.

This chain joins TRBV7-8 and TRBJ2-3; 9 bases map to TRBD2. The CDR3 consists of 14 residues. Germline V gene sequence: CDR1 SGHVS, CDR2 FQNEAQ. With 7 bases clipped from V and 2 bases from J, the junction kept 4 bases outside the gene matches. The CDR3 region is CASTASGNTDTQYF. The CDR3 bases are TGTGCCAGCACGGCTAGCGGGAACACAGATACGCAGTATTTT. Based on the CDR3 plus reference TRBV7-8 and TRBJ2-3, the full variable domain is GAGVSQSPRYKVAKRGQDVALRCDPISGHVSLFWYQQALGQGPEFLTYFQNEAQLDKSGLPSDRFFAERPEGSVSTLKIQRTQQEDSAVYLCASTASGNTDTQYFGPGTRLTVL.